The source of this T cell receptor (beta chain) is a study of shared clonotypes between healthy human individuals (dated by TCRdb to between 2020 and 2021). Notes on the research overall: The cohort comprised a couple of women and a few men aged 18 to 49 years. Per donor, three plates each were used for CD4 naive and CD4 memory, two for CD8 naive, and one for CD8 memory. To estimate repertoire size and how much clonotype sharing occurs between individuals, the study deeply sequenced the blood TCR repertoires of five healthy adults. Different laboratories and diverse techniques were used to prepare libraries and sequence TCR repertoires, to increase sequencing depth and limit assay-specific biases. Between about 0.94 and 8.9 billion PBMCs per donor were obtained by leukapheresis. On the study overall, not on this receptor specifically: The genetic and exposure-history diversity represented was limited by the small number of donors. Based on pairwise subsampling, the degree of clonotype sharing among donors was expected to be affected by sequencing depth. When a few donors were compared, the shared fraction of clonotypes was 5% to 6.5% for naive CD4, 3.5% for naive CD8, 2% to 2.5% for memory CD4, and 0.35% to 0.4% for memory CD8. Compared with non-shared clonotypes, clonotypes shared by all four sorted-subset donors had higher generation probabilities. Naive subsets generally had larger estimated clonotype richness than memory subsets did. Only blood was sampled, and tissue TCR repertoires likely differ from those in blood. Rarefaction of sorted-subset datasets indicated incomplete sequencing despite the large sequencing depth.

For the CD8 naive samples, CD45RO-negative cells were positively selected for CCR7, yielding a CD45RA+CCR7+ population from which TemRA cells were excluded. The donors were healthy, HIV-negative adults with no recently reported acute infections or vaccinations. Every donor was a Caucasian adult living in Nashville, Tennessee, USA. Blood was obtained by leukapheresis, after which PBMCs were separated by Ficoll-Histopaque density gradient centrifugation and cryopreserved in liquid nitrogen vapor phase. Analytical flow cytometry was used to check the purity and quantity of each magnetically sorted T cell population. Each sorted fraction had its genomic DNA isolated and then quantified by UV absorbance on a Nanodrop 2000c. TCR CDR3 regions were amplified from genomic DNA by multiplex PCR using the deep immunoSEQ assay. Genomic DNA extracted from each cell subset was distributed evenly over all wells of several immunoSEQ 96-well plates, and each plate served as one replicate. Each replicate PCR for sorted subsets received about 180 ng genomic DNA, equal to tens of thousands of T cell genomes. Purified libraries were quantified with a Qubit 3.0 fluorometer, sized on a Bioanalyzer 2100, and re-quantified with the KAPA Library Quantification kit. Every immunoSEQ 96-well plate was sequenced on a separate single-read 150-cycle Illumina NextSeq 550 flow cell. The paper's data handling went like this. Because the immunoSEQ output included only junctional sequences and no quality scores, the filtering could not be the same as the filtering used for full-length reads. To assign V/J genes and CDR3, sequences were annotated against IMGT germline references using PyIR, a Python wrapper for IgBLAST v1.9. Reads were filtered out if the reads had weak V/J assignments (E-value above 1e-6), no CDR3, stop codons, out-of-frame junctions, or ambiguous translated residues. A V3J clonotype was defined by an identical inferred V gene, J gene, and CDR3 amino acid sequence. The percentage overlap between two repertoires was calculated by dividing the number of shared unique clonotypes by the size of the smaller repertoire. Richness of each repertoire was evaluated using RTK rarefaction, the Chao1 estimator, and Recon v2.1 estimates of unobserved clonotypes. For all TCRbeta clonotypes obtained by the gDNA method from a handful of donors, generation probabilities were computed with OLGA. The source is immuneACCESS, and TCRdb retained only in-frame sequences with V and J called. Part of the clones is not carried over; for the studies checked, unresolved V genes explain less than half of this, and the remainder is unexplained. V, J and clone size reflect that table, while D and trimming were determined from the DNA. The sample table lists about 580,000 clones, about 98% of them with a count of one. The ten largest clonotypes hold 0.3% of the sample.

In the case of this clone: The antigen it binds to is not known. There are no base qualities to consult, and no much larger clone falls within one base.

Sequenced material: naive CD8+ T cells sorted from blood. Read against the paper, the sample's cell subset or site label means: CD45RA+CCR7+. This receptor was taken from a man aged 30 to 45 in good health.

The CDR3 here reads CASSLGVPGSTEAFF. Here is the DNA: TGTGCCAGCAGTTTAGGGGTACCGGGGAGCACTGAAGCTTTCTTT. The chain is assembled from TRBV27 and TRBJ1-1, with the D gene uncertain. The trim is 2 bases for V and 4 bases for J, with a gap of 14 bases between the germline ends. The CDR3 runs 15 residues from the cysteine to the phenylalanine. Only the CDR3 DNA stays, 45 bases, in frame from base 1. The germline V gene (reference sequence) sets CDR1 to MNHEY and CDR2 to SMNVEV.